This T cell receptor (beta chain) was found in a study of CD8 T cells in Susac syndrome (dated by TCRdb to the late 2010s). Describing the broader study: Whether CD8+ T cell activation and differentiation in Susac syndrome was antigen driven was tested using repertoire sequencing. CD8+ T cell repertoire clonality was compared between fewer than 13 healthy donors, some 14 Susac syndrome patients and roughly 15 multiple sclerosis patients.

What the authors observed across the whole study: The study acknowledged that relatively few individuals were included in the TCR sequencing and HLA analysis.

About this clonotype: The antigen this receptor binds is unknown. No much larger clone is present one base from it, and per-base qualities are unavailable.

Peripheral blood CD8+ and CD4+ T cells from healthy donors, Susac syndrome patients and multiple sclerosis patients were profiled using high-throughput TCR beta sequencing. The healthy donors served as controls matched for age and sex. Bulk CD8+ and CD4+ T cells were purified by magnetic negative isolation, whereas CD8+ TEMRA cells were enriched by FACS. Blood was drawn into EDTA tubes, processed within 24 hours, and PBMCs were isolated by density gradient centrifugation. PBMCs destined for TCR sequencing were cryopreserved in liquid nitrogen and later thawed in a 37 °C water bath. Purity of sorted or isolated CD4+, CD8+ and CD8+ TEMRA cells was at least 90%. RNA was extracted with the RNeasy kit and roughly 0.45 to 1 ug was reverse transcribed using random hexamers. TCR beta CDR3 regions were amplified with the immunoSEQ multiplex PCR assay covering 54 Vbeta and 13 Jbeta segments. To correct PCR amplification bias, a synthetic template baseline was used for both primer optimization and computational correction. In the authors' own workflow: Only productive sequences were kept, with reads annotated to V, D and J genes according to IMGT and analyzed in immunoSEQ Analyzer. To calculate clonality, Shannon entropy was normalized by log2 of the number of productive unique sequences and then subtracted from one. Public and private clones were assessed among the 100 most prevalent clones of each patient and control. Clones were defined as Susac-specific when absent from the healthy and MS cohorts, from roughly 1,100 published viral clones and from other ImmuneACCESS disease sequences. The raw public reads went through TCRdb reprocessing: fastp at Q25, MiXCR clone calling, in-frame beta chains kept. Here each entry gathers all rows of one CDR3 protein and keeps the most common genes and DNA. The V and J calls follow TCRdb's processing rather than the paper's. The sample table holds about 140,000 distinct CDR3 sequences, of which around 94% were seen once. Approximately 0.3% of the sample rests with the top ten.

In the germline V gene (reference sequence), CDR1 corresponds to SEHNR and CDR2 to FQNEAQ. A distance of 32 bases separates the germline ends of V and J, which lose 8 bases and 9 bases respectively. Reading from cysteine to phenylalanine, the CDR3 counts 18 amino acids. Solely the CDR3 DNA is kept, with 54 bases framed from the first base. This chain is built from TRBV7-9 and TRBJ2-1; TRBD2 is a weak D gene call, 7 bases matching. The material sequenced was CD8+ T cells from PBMCs. The TCR sequence derives from a human donor in good health. Here the CDR3 is given as CASAPILRASGIGGEQFF. The bases are TGTGCCAGCGCGCCGATTTTAAGGGCCAGCGGGATAGGGGGTGAGCAGTTCTTC.